The 29 T cell receptor beta chains reported below all come from one sample, sequenced in a study of Graves' ophthalmopathy and Graves' hyperthyroidism. RNA transcripts were the template, and TCR beta CDR3 regions were amplified from them. An initial RT-PCR round employing HTBI primers preceded a second-round multiplex PCR. TCRdb fed the multiplex PCR reads into MiXCR, producing one record per CDR3 protein. The table shows 170,000 or so distinct CDR3 sequences, with 30% to 45% occurring only once. The sequencing input was peripheral blood. The receptors shown here come from a woman in her thirties or forties with Graves' ophthalmopathy.

This clonotype appeared many times. The rearrangement joins TRBV19 to TRBJ1-1; the match to TRBD1 covers 7 bases. CDR1 is LNHDA, CDR2 SQIVND, per germline (reference sequence). V dropped 7 bases and J dropped 2; count of bases not matched to a gene: 10. The CDR3 spans 15 residues. This CDR3 reads CASTNIGTANTEAFF. The CDR3 DNA reads as TGTGCCAGTACCAACATTGGGACAGCCAACACTGAAGCTTTCTTT.

On this clonotype: Germline is not matched at one junction end, which may reflect a read error. V usage is TRBV27 and J usage is TRBJ1-6; D uncertain. CDR3 length: 13 amino acids. CDR1 MNHEY and CDR2 SMNVEV come from the germline V gene (reference sequence). The CDR3 protein is CASSLLPFSPLHF. The CDR3 coding sequence is TGTGCCAGCAGCTTATTGCCCTTTTCACCCCTCCACTTT.

This clonotype was counted at least ten times. The genes are TRBV6-1 and TRBJ1-1; TRBD1 matches 10 bases. After removal of 3 bases from V and 4 bases from J, the junction contained 5 bases not matched to a gene. The CDR3 covers 15 residues. CDR1 and CDR2 (germline): MNHNS, SASEGT. The CDR3 DNA reads as TGTGCCAGCAGTGACCGGGACAGGGGTACCACTGAAGCTTTCTTT. The encoded protein is CASSDRDRGTTEAFF.

V and J are TRBV7-8 and TRBJ1-2; D not certain. There are 13 residues in the CDR3. Trimming pared 5 bases from V and 5 bases from J, leaving 12 bases between. Germline values: CDR1 SGHVS, CDR2 FQNEAQ. The CDR3: CASSLGPEYGYTF. CDR3 DNA: TGTGCCAGCAGCCTCGGACCGGAGTATGGCTACACCTTC.

This clonotype was recorded at least ten times. The V call is TRBV28, the J call TRBJ1-2, with D hard to call. The CDR3 runs to 12 residues. Germline assignment: CDR1 MDHEN and CDR2 SYDVKM. The V end lost 7 bases, the J end lost 5 bases, and 11 bases lay between the germline ends. The CDR3 DNA follows: TGTGCCAGCACCAGCCGAGGGTATGGCTACACCTTC. Translation: CASTSRGYGYTF.

This clonotype occurred many times. V gene TRBV20-1 combines with J gene TRBJ1-3, with D unclear. Germline assignment: CDR1 DFQATT and CDR2 SNEGSKA (reference sequence). Trimming took off 1 base at V and 0 bases at J, with 7 bases between the two ends. This CDR3 is 14 amino acids long. As DNA, the CDR3 is TGCAGTGCTAGAGCCGCGAGCTCTGGAAACACCATATATTTT. This translates into CSARAASSGNTIYF.

This clonotype has a count of ten or more. The chain links TRBV12-5 to TRBJ2-7; TRBD2 matches 8 bases. With V trimmed by 6 bases and J by 0 bases, 7 bases remained unmatched. Germline V lookup: CDR1 LGHNT, CDR2 FRNRAP. The CDR3 contains 15 residues. Here the CDR3 DNA reads TGTGCTAGTGGCCGGGGGGGATGGTACTCCTACGAGCAGTACTTC. Its protein product is CASGRGGWYSYEQYF.

The table lists this clonotype with many counts. The gene calls are TRBV6-2 or TRBV6-3 and TRBJ2-7; the D is unclear. The CDR3 consists of 13 residues. V gave up 0 bases and J gave up 6 bases, with 9 bases separating them. The germline CDR1 and CDR2 sequences are MNHEY and SVGEGT. The CDR3 sequence: CASSYSSMAEQYF. The CDR3 nucleotides read TGTGCCAGCAGTTACTCGAGTATGGCCGAGCAGTACTTC.

This chain joins TRBV7-2 and TRBJ2-7; 10 nucleotides agree with TRBD1. CDR1 is SGHTA and CDR2 is FQGNSA in the germline V gene. Losses at the gene ends were 10 bases for V and 5 bases for J; bases not matched to a gene: 8. This CDR3 has 13 amino acids. The CDR3 DNA reads TGTGCCACCAGTTGGGGGACAGGGGACGAGCAGTACTTC. Translation: CATSWGTGDEQYF.

The sample holds many counts of this clonotype. The V and J genes are TRBV20-1 and TRBJ2-5, with no clear D. Trimming shortened V by 4 bases and J by 4 bases, and 10 bases separated the two germline ends. The CDR3 extends over 12 amino acids. From germline, CDR1 is DFQATT and CDR2 SNEGSKA (reference sequence). CDR3 DNA sequence: TGCAGTGCTACTACAGTAGCAGAGACCCAGTACTTC. It codes for CSATTVAETQYF.

This clonotype was detected ten times or more. The V and J genes are TRBV2 and TRBJ1-1, with D possibly matching TRBD1 (6 bases). The germline V gene encodes CDR1 SNHLY and CDR2 FYNNEI. The CDR3 loop spans 13 amino acids. Trimming left V 6 bases short and J 3 bases short, with 11 bases between. CDR3 sequence: CASREDRDTEAFF. The CDR3 region has the DNA TGTGCCAGCAGAGAGGACAGAGACACTGAAGCTTTCTTT.

This clonotype was detected only a few times. The CDR3 DNA reads as TGTGCCAGCAGTTACCCTGATTCACCAGCCCCCTACGAGCAGTACTTC. Protein sequence: CASSYPDSPAPYEQYF. The rearrangement joins TRBV6-5 to TRBJ2-7; D remains unclear. CDR3 length equals 16 residues. The germline CDR1 and CDR2 sequences are MNHEY and SVGAGI. Trimming stripped 2 bases from V and 2 bases from J, with 16 bases between.

This clonotype was found many times. This chain uses TRBV27 with TRBJ1-2, with D perhaps matching TRBD1 (6 bases). Germline-derived CDR1 and CDR2 are MNHEY and SMNVEV (reference sequence). Trimming left V 6 bases short and J 0 bases short, with 14 bases between. The CDR3 contains 15 residues. This CDR3 is CASRDSLKANYGYTF. CDR3 DNA sequence: TGTGCCAGCAGGGACAGCCTTAAAGCTAACTATGGCTACACCTTC.

This clonotype occurred many times. This chain links TRBV24-1 with TRBJ2-7; possibly TRBD1 for D (6 bases). The CDR3 has 13 amino acids. Trimming stripped 5 bases from V and 1 base from J, with 8 bases between. Germline assignment: CDR1 KGHDR and CDR2 SFDVKD. The CDR3 region has the DNA TGTGCCACCAGTGGGACAGAATCCTACGAGCAGTACTTC. Amino acids: CATSGTESYEQYF.

V is TRBV6-1 and J is TRBJ1-1; no definite D call. The CDR3 is made up of 15 amino acids. Trimming stripped 0 bases from V and 7 bases from J, with 15 bases between. Looked up from germline, CDR1 is MNHNS and CDR2 is SASEGT. In DNA form, the CDR3 reads TGTGCCAGCAGTGAAGCGCCTAGTGCCCAGAATGAAGCTTTCTTT. Amino acid sequence: CASSEAPSAQNEAFF.

This clonotype was observed at least ten times. The chain joins TRBV7-9 to TRBJ2-7; 10 bases agree with TRBD1. The CDR3 contains 14 residues. The germline V gene has CDR1 SEHNR and CDR2 FQNEAQ (reference sequence). Trimming took 6 bases from V and 2 from J; bases not matched to a gene: 4. Written as DNA, the CDR3 is TGTGCCAGCAGTTCGGGGACAGGGGCCTACGAGCAGTACTTC. Its protein product is CASSSGTGAYEQYF.

The CDR3, as DNA: TGCAGCACCTCCGGGCAGAAAGCCACTGAAGCTTTCTTT. This sequence encodes CSTSGQKATEAFF. V usage is TRBV29-1 and J usage is TRBJ1-1, with D hard to call. Per germline, CDR1 SQVTM and CDR2 ANQGSEA. V lost 8 bases to trimming and J lost 4 bases, with 17 bases between them. The CDR3 contains 13 residues.

This chain joins TRBV11-2 and TRBJ2-5, with TRBD2 matching over 11 bases. The trim removed 2 bases at V and 1 base at J, leaving 12 bases unmatched. The CDR3 is 19 amino acids. Germline CDR1 and CDR2: SGHAT and FQNNGV. CDR3 in DNA: TGTGCCAGCAGCTTATTTGCGGCTAGCGGGGGGTCCTTCCAAGAGACCCAGTACTTC. Translated: CASSLFAASGGSFQETQYF. Supplemented by reference TRBV11-2 and TRBJ2-5, the full variable domain reads EAGVAQSPRYKIIEKRQSVAFWCNPISGHATLYWYQQILGQGPKLLIQFQNNGVVDDSQLPKDRFSAERLKGVDSTLKIQPAKLEDSAVYLCASSLFAASGGSFQETQYFGPGTRLLVL.

The V gene is TRBV12-3 or TRBV12-4, the J gene TRBJ1-6, with D uncertain. With 1 base removed from V and 8 bases from J, the gap between germline ends came to 9 bases. The CDR3 is 14 amino acids. This CDR3 is CASSLVTFDSPLHF. CDR3 DNA: TGTGCCAGCAGTTTAGTGACATTCGATTCACCCCTCCACTTT.

The genes are TRBV6-2 or TRBV6-3 and TRBJ1-3; D is possibly TRBD1 (5 bases). The CDR3 loop spans 18 amino acids. In germline, CDR1 is MNHEY, CDR2 SVGEGT. V lost 6 bases and J 0 bases, leaving 21 bases between the germline ends. CDR3 in DNA: TGTGCCAGCAGCCTCGACGGGGGAGTCCTGAGCTCTGGAAACACCATATATTTT. Translated, it gives CASSLDGGVLSSGNTIYF.

V gene TRBV28 combines with J gene TRBJ2-5, with 9 bases identical to TRBD2. V dropped 5 bases and J dropped 4; count of bases not matched to a gene: 8. Germline V gene lookup returns CDR1 MDHEN and CDR2 SYDVKM. This CDR3 contains 15 residues. Here the CDR3 DNA reads TGTGCCAGCAGTCCGTCAGCGGGAGGCGGAGAGACCCAGTACTTC. Translating it yields CASSPSAGGGETQYF.

This clonotype was counted once. The chain employs TRBV10-3 and TRBJ1-1, with TRBD1 as a possible D gene (6 bases). In germline, CDR1 is ENHRY, CDR2 SYGVKD. V shed 2 bases and J shed 4 bases, with 17 bases lying between them. The CDR3 has 16 residues. CDR3 nucleotide sequence: TGTGCCATCAGTGAGACGGTGGGGGGCAGGAGCACTGAAGCTTTCTTT. As protein: CAISETVGGRSTEAFF.

This clonotype was picked up many times. V usage is TRBV7-2 and J usage is TRBJ1-1; D is uncertain. Per germline, CDR1 SGHTA and CDR2 FQGNSA. CDR3 length equals 13 residues. V was shortened by 4 bases and J by 9 bases, with 15 bases between the two germline ends. CDR3 protein: CASSSGVRVKAFF. CDR3 nucleotides: TGTGCCAGCAGCTCCGGGGTCCGGGTGAAAGCTTTCTTT.

This clonotype has at least ten counts. The chain is built from TRBV19 and TRBJ2-2; D uncertain. The CDR3 is 14 residues long. The V end was cut by 1 base, the J end by 3 bases, with 6 bases between. Germline lookup yields CDR1 LNHDA and CDR2 SQIVND (reference sequence). CDR3 sequence reads: CASSIGLDTGELFF. In nucleotides, the CDR3 is TGTGCCAGTAGTATAGGGCTCGACACCGGGGAGCTGTTTTTT.

This clonotype was seen repeatedly, ten times or more. V is TRBV6-5 and J is TRBJ1-1; TRBD1 agrees at 7 bases. The germline CDR1 and CDR2 sequences are MNHEY and SVGAGI. The CDR3 is 14 amino acids. V shed 8 bases, J shed 0 bases, and the junction held 6 bases outside the gene matches. The CDR3 protein is CASRQTGVNTEAFF. Written as DNA, the CDR3 is TGTGCCAGCCGCCAAACAGGGGTGAACACTGAAGCTTTCTTT.

This clonotype was seen ten or more times. V and J are TRBV20-1 and TRBJ2-5, with 12 bases matching TRBD2. The CDR3 totals 16 residues. Germline V gene lookup returns CDR1 DFQATT and CDR2 SNEGSKA (reference sequence). V was pared by 2 bases and J by 4 bases, with 8 bases of the junction left unmatched. The CDR3 loop is CSARSATSGRSETQYF. The CDR3 DNA reads TGCAGTGCTAGAAGTGCGACTAGCGGGAGATCAGAGACCCAGTACTTC.

The V and J genes are TRBV6-5 and TRBJ2-7; 7 nucleotides align to TRBD2. Germline assignment: CDR1 MNHEY and CDR2 SVGAGI. This CDR3 is 14 amino acids long. V was clipped by 3 bases and J by 2 bases; unmatched bases: 4. This chain's CDR3 is CASSYGRAPYEQYF. CDR3 DNA: TGTGCCAGCAGTTATGGGAGGGCCCCCTACGAGCAGTACTTC.

This clonotype has ten or more counts. The chain has TRBV28 and TRBJ1-3; D is uncertain. The germline CDR1 and CDR2 sequences are MDHEN and SYDVKM. This CDR3 has 14 residues. V lost 6 bases to trimming and J lost 0 bases, with 9 bases between them. CDR3 in DNA: TGTGCCAGCAGCAATCTCGGCTCTGGAAACACCATATATTTT. This gives the protein CASSNLGSGNTIYF.

The gene calls are TRBV16 and TRBJ2-5; D may be TRBD1 (6 bases). V lost 2 bases and J 3 bases, leaving 13 bases between the germline ends. This CDR3 comprises 15 residues. Germline values: CDR1 KGHSY, CDR2 FQNENV. In DNA, the CDR3 is TGTGCCAGCAGCCAACCCCGAGAGGGGGAAGAGACCCAGTACTTC. It translates to CASSQPREGEETQYF.